One T cell receptor beta chain is described in this entry. The data were obtained in a study of long-term antiretroviral therapy in people with HIV. Researchers report immunoSEQ v3.0 was run at survey level. This table comes from immunoSEQ multiplex PCR, and its TCRdb copy is limited to in-frame clones, with some not included. Altogether roughly 30,000 clones are present, more than 80% being singletons, with the ten largest covering roughly 7.5%. This CDR3 contains 15 residues. Germline loops: CDR1 SGHRS, CDR2 YFSETQ. V was pared by 4 bases and J by 4 bases, with 17 bases between. The material was unsorted PBMCs, obtained 0.3 years after starting antiretroviral therapy. The chain links TRBV5-1 to TRBJ1-1, with a weak D call TRBD1 (6 bases). This sequence was found in a middle-aged man with HIV. The CDR3 sequence: CASSPLTGFSTEAFF. In nucleotides, the CDR3 is TGCGCCAGCAGCCCCCTAACAGGGTTTAGCACTGAAGCTTTCTTT.